What follows are 13 T cell receptor beta chains derived from one specimen sequenced in a study of blood T cell repertoires in COVID-19. The table came from immunoSEQ multiplex PCR; TCRdb's copy has only in-frame clones and leaves some out. The sample shows about 140,000 clones, approximately 85% of them seen only once. Sequencing was done on a sample of peripheral blood. The source is a man aged 50-60 years with acute or convalescent COVID-19.

J is TRBJ2-5 and V is TRBV14; the D gene is possibly TRBD2 (6 bases). This CDR3 comprises 13 residues. The V end lost 2 bases, the J end lost 5 bases, and 9 bases lay between the germline ends. Germline values: CDR1 SGHDN, CDR2 FVKESK. CDR3 nucleotide sequence: TGTGCCAGCAGCCAACTAGGAGGGGAGACCCAGTACTTC. This codes for CASSQLGGETQYF.

The chain joins TRBV6-6 to TRBJ1-1, with 7 bases lining up with TRBD1. Germline V gives CDR1 MNHNY, CDR2 SVGAGI (reference sequence). The CDR3 totals 14 residues. V shed 4 bases and J 10 bases; nucleotides not matched to a gene: 12. The CDR3 coding sequence is TGTGCCAGCAGTTTGCACTCGAACCGGGACAGAGCTTTCTTT. Translated, it gives CASSLHSNRDRAFF.

The chain carries TRBV24-1 and TRBJ2-1; TRBD2 aligns across 12 bases. The germline V gene encodes CDR1 KGHDR and CDR2 SFDVKD. This CDR3 region has 19 residues. Germline trimming cut 4 bases from V and 10 bases from J; bases unmatched to any gene: 19. DNA of the CDR3: TGTGCCACCAGTGAAGATAAACCGGGACTAGCGGGTGGGTCATGGGAGCAGTTCTTC. It codes for CATSEDKPGLAGGSWEQFF.

V usage is TRBV13 and J usage is TRBJ2-1, with D tentatively TRBD2 (6 bases). Per the germline V gene, CDR1 is PRHDT and CDR2 is FYEKMQ (reference sequence). The CDR3 runs to 15 residues. The V gene lost 6 bases and the J gene lost 0 bases, with 12 bases spanning the gap. The CDR3 DNA is TGTGCCAGCAGTGTGGCGGGGAGCTCCTACAATGAGCAGTTCTTC. Translation gives CASSVAGSSYNEQFF.

The chain employs TRBV30 and TRBJ1-2; TRBD1 agrees at 9 bases. Germline V gene lookup returns CDR1 GTSNPN and CDR2 SVGIG (reference sequence). CDR3 length: 13 residues. With 4 bases clipped from V and 2 bases from J, the junction kept 2 bases outside the gene matches. The CDR3 DNA reads TGTGCCTGGAAGGACAGGGGAAACTATGGCTACACCTTC. The encoded protein is CAWKDRGNYGYTF.

This clone was found once. The V call is TRBV11-2, the J call TRBJ2-7; D not certain. CDR1 is SGHAT and CDR2 is FQNNGV in the germline V gene. The CDR3 is 10 residues long. Trimming removed 5 bases from V and 4 bases from J, with 3 bases in between. The CDR3, as DNA: TGTGCCAGCAGCCGTTACGAGCAGTACTTC. Its translation: CASSRYEQYF.

The rearrangement uses TRBV18 and TRBJ1-6, with TRBD1 identical over 10 bases. Losses at the gene ends were 2 bases for V and 9 bases for J; bases not matched to a gene: 16. The CDR3 extends over 19 amino acids. Germline-derived CDR1 and CDR2 are KGHSH and LQKENI. The CDR3 DNA follows: TGTGCCAGCTCACCAACGCGACAGGGGGCGCGGGGTTTCGGTTCACCCCTCCACTTT. It encodes CASSPTRQGARGFGSPLHF.

The chain links TRBV4-1 to TRBJ2-5; a possible D gene is TRBD1 (5 bases). The V and J ends lost 5 bases and 4 bases respectively, with 17 bases between them. CDR1 and CDR2 from the germline V gene are MGHRA and YSYEKL. CDR3 size: 15 residues. In DNA form, the CDR3 reads TGCGCCAGCAGCATAACGTCCCAGGGTGGAGAGACCCAGTACTTC. Amino acids: CASSITSQGGETQYF.

This clone was detected only once. The CDR3 DNA reads as TGCGCCAGCAGCTTGTCCGTACAGGGTGTAACCTACAATGAGCAGTTCTTC. Its translation is CASSLSVQGVTYNEQFF. V is TRBV5-1 and J is TRBJ2-1, with a possible D match to TRBD1 (6 bases). This CDR3 has 17 amino acids. Germline assignment: CDR1 SGHRS and CDR2 YFSETQ. Trimming removed 1 base at V and 2 bases at J, with 16 bases between.

This chain uses TRBV14 with TRBJ2-3; possible D gene TRBD1, 6 bases. With 7 bases removed from V and 8 bases from J, the gap between germline ends came to 16 bases. This CDR3 region has 13 residues. Germline-derived CDR1 and CDR2 are SGHDN and FVKESK. The CDR3 region is CASIPKGESTQYF. CDR3 bases: TGTGCCAGCATTCCCAAGGGGGAGAGTACGCAGTATTTT. Full variable domain (remainder filled in from reference TRBV14 and TRBJ2-3): EAGVTQFPSHSVIEKGQTVTLRCDPISGHDNLYWYRRVMGKEIKFLLHFVKESKQDESGMPNNRFLAERTGGTYSTLKVQPAELEDSGVYFCASIPKGESTQYFGPGTRLTVL.

This clone was detected many times. The chain is built from TRBV5-4 and TRBJ2-6; maybe TRBD2 (5 bases). This CDR3 region has 15 residues. Per germline, CDR1 SGHNT and CDR2 YYREEE (reference sequence). V was shortened by 4 bases and J by 0 bases, with 8 bases between the two germline ends. CDR3 region: CASSLGVSGANVLTF. Written as DNA, the CDR3 is TGTGCCAGCAGCCTGGGAGTCTCTGGGGCCAACGTCCTGACTTTC.

The chain joins TRBV3-1 (or the pseudogene TRBV3-2) to TRBJ1-5, with TRBD1 matching 11 bases. Per the germline V gene, CDR1 is LGHDT and CDR2 is YNNKEL (reference sequence). V lost 4 bases to trimming and J lost 4 bases; unmatched junction nucleotides: 6. The CDR3 covers 16 residues. CDR3 bases: TGTGCCAGCAGCCCGAGGACAGGGGGCGGGAATCAGCCCCAGCATTTT. It yields the protein CASSPRTGGGNQPQHF.

This chain connects TRBV5-1 to TRBJ1-2; 7 bases are shared with TRBD1. The CDR3 has 15 residues. V lost 6 bases, J lost 5 bases, and 13 bases stayed unmatched. The germline V gene has CDR1 SGHRS and CDR2 YFSETQ. CDR3 sequence: CASTRSGTEAYGYTF. DNA for the CDR3: TGCGCCAGCACTCGGTCCGGGACAGAAGCGTATGGCTACACCTTC.